This T cell receptor beta chain appears in the sequencing data of a study of cytomegalovirus exposure and HLA in healthy donors. Whereas donors were nominally healthy upon sampling, unrecorded immune exposures were probable. Per germline, CDR1 MDHEN and CDR2 SYDVKM. The CDR3 consists of 14 residues. The V gene lost 5 bases and the J gene lost 2 bases, with 10 bases spanning the gap. This clone was seen a handful of times. What it binds is unknown. Notes on the study in general: TRBV6-2, TRBV6-3 and some other V segments were unresolvable in 87-base-pair reads.

Primers included in the PCR were 60 Vbeta and 13 Jbeta primers. Clones were read by immunoSEQ multiplex PCR, and TCRdb kept only the in-frame ones, dropping some. The table includes around 270,000 clones, around 80% detected once. The chain carries TRBV28 and TRBJ1-3, with TRBD1 as a possible D gene (6 bases). Source material: PBMCs. The clonotype comes from a girl between 2 and 10 years old in good health and CMV-seronegative. Written as DNA, the CDR3 is TGTGCCAGCAGTCCACAGGGACCTGGAAACACCATATATTTT. Protein sequence: CASSPQGPGNTIYF.